The T cell receptor (beta chain) under discussion was sequenced for a study of blood T cell repertoires in COVID-19. Using immunoSEQ multiplex PCR, the repertoire was profiled, and TCRdb retains in-frame clones only, with some absent. Of 150,000 to 200,000 clones listed, 88% were seen once; the top ten hold approximately 4%. The CDR3 loop spans 12 amino acids. CDR1 is SGHNT and CDR2 is YYREEE in the germline V gene (reference sequence). For this clone: The junction departs from germline at one end; a sequencing error may be responsible.

Source material: peripheral blood. This chain uses TRBV5-4 with TRBJ2-5; a weak D match, TRBD1 (5 bases). The clonotype originates from a woman aged 30 to 39 with acute or convalescent COVID-19. CDR3 coding DNA: TGTGCCTGCAGAACAGGCCAAGAGACCCAGTACTTC. Protein sequence: CACRTGQETQYF.